Listed here are 22 T cell receptor beta chains from one sample, sequenced in a study of spatial heterogeneity in lung cancer. MiXCR, run by TCRdb on the 5' RACE reads, gives a single entry per CDR3 protein. The data contain 3,000 or so distinct CDR3 sequences, more than 10% of them singletons. The time point here: sample taken at primary tumor resection. Findings and caveats of the study: How many expanded intratumoral alpha and beta TCRs were present tracked the tumor mutation count, which was a count of nonsynonymous mutations.

Their specific antigens are unknown. The sample in question was lung tumor tissue, obtained at surgery. The origin of the receptors is a male donor with early-stage non-small cell lung cancer.

By share of the sample, this clonotype is medium-sized. V is TRBV7-8 and J is TRBJ2-1; tentative D call: TRBD1 (6 bases). Per the germline V gene, CDR1 is SGHVS and CDR2 is FQNEAQ. This CDR3 comprises 15 residues. Trimming took 5 bases from V and 4 from J, leaving 15 bases between them. CDR3 coding DNA: TGTGCCAGCAGCCTCTGGAGAGGGGGATACAATGAGCAGTTCTTC. This codes for CASSLWRGGYNEQFF.

In its sample, this clonotype is large (0.1 to 1%). This chain uses TRBV20-1 with TRBJ2-2; the D gene is possibly TRBD2 (5 bases). The V and J ends lost 0 bases and 5 bases respectively, with 10 bases between them. The CDR3 is made up of 14 amino acids. CDR1 is DFQATT and CDR2 is SNEGSKA in the germline V gene (reference sequence). Written as DNA, the CDR3 is TGCAGTGCTAGAGATATCGGGAAGACCGGGGAGCTGTTTTTT. Encoded protein: CSARDIGKTGELFF.

By share of the sample, this clonotype is medium-sized. As DNA, the CDR3 is TGTGCCAGCAGCACTGGTCGGGCAACACCCCTCCACTTT. It specifies CASSTGRATPLHF. V and J are TRBV7-2 and TRBJ1-6; D call uncertain. Trimming removed 5 bases from V and 11 bases from J, with 13 bases in between. From germline, CDR1 is SGHTA and CDR2 FQGNSA. The CDR3 contains 13 residues.

This clonotype was counted ten times or more. The J gene is TRBJ1-2, the V gene TRBV4-2; D unclear. V dropped 0 bases and J dropped 4 bases, with 12 bases sitting between them. The CDR3 loop spans 15 amino acids. Looked up from germline, CDR1 is LGHNA and CDR2 is YNFKEQ. The CDR3 region is CASSQDRSDGYGYTF. CDR3 in DNA: TGTGCCAGCAGCCAAGATCGTTCAGACGGCTATGGCTACACCTTC.

A word on this clonotype: The junction and the germline gene differ at one end; a read error may be behind it. The chain combines TRBV6-9 with TRBJ1-5; D is undetermined. The CDR3 has 14 amino acids. CDR1 and CDR2 (germline): MNHGY, SVAAGI. The CDR3 region is CASSSSELNRPQHF. Written as DNA, the CDR3 is TGTGCCAGCAGTTCCAGTGAACTCAATCGGCCCCAGCATTTT.

Sample share makes this clonotype medium-sized. This chain connects TRBV13 to TRBJ2-7; D not resolved. Germline CDR1 is PRHDT and CDR2 is FYEKMQ (reference sequence). The CDR3 totals 16 residues. V lost 6 bases to trimming and J lost 1 base, with 19 bases between them. CDR3 DNA sequence: TGTGCCAGCAGGAAAAGGTCCGGAAGTCAATCCTACGAGCAGTACTTC. This gives the protein CASRKRSGSQSYEQYF. The full variable domain, in which reference TRBV13 and TRBJ2-7 provide the parts outside the CDR3, is AAGVIQSPRHLIKEKRETATLKCYPIPRHDTVYWYQQGPGQDPQFLISFYEKMQSDKGSIPDRFSAQQFSDYHSELNMSSLELGDSALYFCASRKRSGSQSYEQYFGPGTRLTVT.

This clonotype is labeled as medium-sized. The rearrangement joins TRBV2 to TRBJ2-5; no clear D gene. V shed 0 bases and J shed 5 bases, with 4 bases lying between them. Germline V gene data show CDR1 as SNHLY and CDR2 as FYNNEI. The CDR3 contains 12 residues. The CDR3 DNA reads as TGTGCCAGCAGTGAAGCCAGGGAGACCCAGTACTTC. It yields the protein CASSEARETQYF.

By its share, this clonotype is medium-sized. The V and J genes are TRBV3-1 and TRBJ2-7; either TRBD1 or TRBD2 may fit D (5 bases each). This CDR3 is 15 amino acids long. Trimming shortened V by 0 bases and J by 2 bases, and 11 bases separated the two germline ends. From germline, CDR1 is LGHDT and CDR2 YNNKEL (reference sequence). The CDR3 DNA sequence: TGTGCCAGCAGCCAAGACCCCGGGGACCCCTACGAGCAGTACTTC. Protein sequence: CASSQDPGDPYEQYF.

This clonotype was seen a handful of times. The V and J genes are TRBV12-2 and TRBJ1-6; the D segment call TRBD1 is taken from the table without a DNA check. TRBV12-2 is a recognized pseudogene. The CDR3 runs 17 residues. The CDR3 sequence is CASRCTGGPRGCSPLHF. The CDR3 region has the DNA TGTGCAAGTCGCTGTACAGGGGGCCCAAGAGGGTGTTCACCCCTCCACTTT.

At least ten counts were recorded for this clonotype. The chain is built from TRBV5-1 and TRBJ2-5, with 11 bases fitting TRBD2. Germline V gives CDR1 SGHRS, CDR2 YFSETQ. CDR3 size: 16 residues. Trimming at V came to 4 bases and at J to 0 bases, leaving 5 bases not matched to a gene. The CDR3 nucleotides are TGCGCCAGCAGCCCTGGACTAGCGGGTTACCAAGAGACCCAGTACTTC. This sequence encodes CASSPGLAGYQETQYF.

Many counts were recorded for this clonotype. The chain is built from TRBV12-3 or TRBV12-4 and TRBJ2-5; D may correspond to TRBD1 or TRBD2 (5 bases each). Trimming took off 6 bases at V and 5 bases at J, with 13 bases between the two ends. CDR3 length equals 13 residues. Written as DNA, the CDR3 is TGTGCCAGCAGCTGGGAAGGGACGGAGACCCAGTACTTC. Translated: CASSWEGTETQYF.

This clonotype is termed medium-sized. This sequence joins TRBV7-3 and TRBJ2-2, with TRBD1 matching over 7 bases. Germline lookup yields CDR1 SGHTA and CDR2 FQGTGA. This CDR3 has 15 amino acids. The ends lost 4 bases at V and 2 bases at J; junction bases unmatched: 4. The CDR3 nucleotides are TGTGCCAGCAGCTCCCCAGGGGGTAACACCGGGGAGCTGTTTTTT. It translates to CASSSPGGNTGELFF.

By proportion, this clonotype is medium-sized. The J gene is TRBJ2-3, the V gene TRBV28; 7 nucleotides align to TRBD1. V gave up 5 bases and J gave up 4 bases; unmatched junction bases: 3. CDR3 length: 13 amino acids. Germline loops: CDR1 MDHEN, CDR2 SYDVKM. This CDR3 is CASSRQGPDTQYF. The CDR3 coding sequence is TGTGCCAGCAGTCGACAGGGTCCAGATACGCAGTATTTT. Based on the CDR3 plus reference TRBV28 and TRBJ2-3, the full variable domain is DVKVTQSSRYLVKRTGEKVFLECVQDMDHENMFWYRQDPGLGLRLIYFSYDVKMKEKGDIPEGYSVSREKKERFSLILESASTNQTSMYLCASSRQGPDTQYFGPGTRLTVL.

Of note for this clonotype: A read error may be the cause here, since a much bigger clone is one base away. J is TRBJ1-5 and V is TRBV20-1, with a tentative D call TRBD1 (5 bases). CDR1 DFQATT and CDR2 SNEGSKA come from the germline V gene (reference sequence). The CDR3 totals 15 residues. The CDR3 nucleotides are TGCAGTGCTAGAATGGCAGGGATAAGCAATCATCCCCAGCATTTT. Translation gives CSARMAGISNHPQHF.

By its share, this clonotype is medium-sized. The chain couples TRBV14 to TRBJ1-4; D is unclear. The V end was cut by 0 bases, the J end by 4 bases, with 12 bases between. The CDR3 has 16 amino acids. The germline CDR1 and CDR2 sequences are SGHDN and FVKESK. CDR3 sequence (DNA): TGTGCCAGCAGCCAAGATCAAGGCAAAATTAATGAAAAACTGTTTTTT. Its translation is CASSQDQGKINEKLFF.

The chain has TRBV12-3 or TRBV12-4 and TRBJ2-7, with TRBD1 matching over 7 bases. Germline trimming cut 6 bases from V and 6 bases from J; bases unmatched to any gene: 11. This CDR3 comprises 14 residues. The CDR3 DNA reads as TGTGCCAGCAGCGAAGGACAGGACCTACGCGAGCAGTACTTC. It is translated as CASSEGQDLREQYF.

This clonotype rates as medium-sized. J is TRBJ1-2 and V is TRBV2; D unclear. The CDR3 consists of 14 residues. Germline CDR1 SNHLY, CDR2 FYNNEI. V was pared by 2 bases and J by 2 bases, with 9 bases between. The CDR3 is CASSELLGNYGYTF. CDR3 nucleotide sequence: TGTGCCAGCAGTGAACTTCTAGGGAACTATGGCTACACCTTC.

By its share, this clonotype is medium-sized. The CDR3 DNA follows: TGCAGCGTTGATGGTGGGACAGGGTTCACCGGGGAGCTGTTTTTT. Protein product: CSVDGGTGFTGELFF. The V and J genes are TRBV29-1 and TRBJ2-2; 9 bases are shared with TRBD1. CDR3 size: 15 residues. J was trimmed by 4 bases and V by 3 bases; bases with no gene match: 6. Germline CDR1 SQVTM, CDR2 ANQGSEA.

This clonotype is labeled as large (0.1 to 1%). The chain couples TRBV4-2 to TRBJ1-5; possible D gene TRBD1, 5 bases. Germline V gene data show CDR1 as LGHNA and CDR2 as YNFKEQ. The CDR3 has 16 residues. V was clipped by 4 bases and J by 7 bases, with 20 bases between them. The CDR3 region has the DNA TGTGCCAGCAGCCGAGAGTTCGGGGCGGCGGAGCAGCCCCAGCATTTT. This encodes CASSREFGAAEQPQHF.

By frequency in the sample, this clonotype is medium-sized (0.01 to 0.1%). The J gene is TRBJ2-5, the V gene TRBV18; 8 nucleotides agree with TRBD1. J lost 3 bases, V lost 3 bases, and 3 bases had no gene match. CDR3 length: 14 amino acids. Per the germline V gene, CDR1 is KGHSH and CDR2 is LQKENI. CDR3 DNA sequence: TGTGCCAGCTCACCGGGACAGGTAGAAGAGACCCAGTACTTC. Its translation is CASSPGQVEETQYF.

This clonotype is labeled as medium-sized (0.01 to 0.1%). The chain employs TRBV28 and TRBJ2-7; D is unresolved. From germline, CDR1 is MDHEN and CDR2 SYDVKM. CDR3 size: 12 residues. With 7 bases removed from V and 3 bases from J, the gap between germline ends came to 10 bases. The CDR3 protein is CASTRPNYEQYF. Here the CDR3 DNA reads TGTGCCAGCACTAGGCCTAACTACGAGCAGTACTTC.

Many counts were recorded for this clonotype. The V call is TRBV28, the J call TRBJ2-3; no definite D call. The CDR3 covers 11 residues. Germline CDR1 and CDR2: MDHEN and SYDVKM. Trimming took 2 bases from V and 6 from J, leaving 3 bases between them. The CDR3 spells CASSLRDTQYF. In DNA form, the CDR3 reads TGTGCCAGCAGTTTACGGGATACGCAGTATTTT. Using reference TRBV28 and TRBJ2-3 for the parts outside the CDR3, the full variable domain is DVKVTQSSRYLVKRTGEKVFLECVQDMDHENMFWYRQDPGLGLRLIYFSYDVKMKEKGDIPEGYSVSREKKERFSLILESASTNQTSMYLCASSLRDTQYFGPGTRLTVL.